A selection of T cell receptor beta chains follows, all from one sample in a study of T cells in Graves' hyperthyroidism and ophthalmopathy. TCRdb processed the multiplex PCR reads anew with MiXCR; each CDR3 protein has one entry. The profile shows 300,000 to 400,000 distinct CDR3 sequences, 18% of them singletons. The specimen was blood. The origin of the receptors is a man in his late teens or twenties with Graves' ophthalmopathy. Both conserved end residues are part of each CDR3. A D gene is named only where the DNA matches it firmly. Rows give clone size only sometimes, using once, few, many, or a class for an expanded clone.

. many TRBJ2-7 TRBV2 CASLRTSEQYF TGTGCCAGCCTCAGGACCTCCGAGCAGTACTTC
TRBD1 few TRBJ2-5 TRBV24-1 CATSDTGARETQYF TGTGCCACCAGTGATACAGGGGCTCGAGAGACCCAGTACTTC
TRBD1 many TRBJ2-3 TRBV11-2 CASSHGTGQYF TGTGCCAGCAGCCATGGGACAGGGCAGTATTTT
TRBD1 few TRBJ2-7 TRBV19 CASSAGTGVYEQYF TGTGCCAGTAGCGCCGGGACAGGGGTTTACGAGCAGTACTTC
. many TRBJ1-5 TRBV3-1 CASSQDQPYSNQPQHF TGTGCCAGCAGCCAAGATCAACCCTATAGCAATCAGCCCCAGCATTTT
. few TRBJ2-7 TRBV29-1 CSVEGSGRHEQYF TGCAGCGTTGAAGGGTCCGGCAGGCACGAGCAGTACTTC
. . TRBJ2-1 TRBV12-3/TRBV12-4 CASSFAHNEQFF TGTGCCAGCAGTTTTGCCCACAATGAGCAGTTCTTC
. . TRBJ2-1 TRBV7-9 CASSSQSEQFF TGTGCCAGCAGCTCCCAAAGTGAGCAGTTCTTC
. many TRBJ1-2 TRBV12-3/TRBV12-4 CASSPLTVRGYTF TGTGCCAGCAGTCCCCTGACAGTTCGCGGCTACACCTTC
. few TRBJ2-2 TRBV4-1 CASSQEWGLSTGELFF TGCGCCAGCAGCCAAGAATGGGGCCTTTCTACCGGGGAGCTGTTTTTT
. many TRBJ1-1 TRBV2 CASSESPWTEAFF TGTGCCAGCAGTGAAAGCCCTTGGACTGAAGCTTTCTTT
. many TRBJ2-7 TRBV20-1 CSARRGAPSYEQYF TGCAGTGCTAGGCGGGGTGCCCCCTCCTACGAGCAGTACTTC
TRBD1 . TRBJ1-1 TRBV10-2 CASSLTGVVPEAFF TGCGCCAGCAGTCTAACAGGGGTTGTCCCTGAAGCTTTCTTT
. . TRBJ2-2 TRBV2 CASRWSPATGELFF TGTGCCAGCAGGTGGTCCCCGGCCACCGGGGAGCTGTTTTTT
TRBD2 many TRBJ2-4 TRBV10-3 CAIASGVDKNIQYF TGTGCCATCGCAAGCGGGGTCGACAAAAACATTCAGTACTTC
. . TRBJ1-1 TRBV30 CAWSPTRGGSTEAFF TGTGCCTGGAGTCCGACGCGGGGAGGTAGCACTGAAGCTTTCTTT
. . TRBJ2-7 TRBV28 CASRTVSLYEQYF TGTGCCAGCAGGACAGTCTCCCTCTACGAGCAGTACTTC
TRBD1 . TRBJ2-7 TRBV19 CASSPGQGLDHEQYF TGTGCCAGTAGCCCGGGACAGGGGCTTGACCACGAGCAGTACTTC
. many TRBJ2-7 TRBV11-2 CASSLDFDRYFEQYF TGTGCCAGCAGCTTAGATTTCGACAGATACTTCGAGCAGTACTTC
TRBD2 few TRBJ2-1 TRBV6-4 CASSDPSGGYNEQFF TGTGCCAGCAGTGACCCTAGCGGGGGGTACAATGAGCAGTTCTTC
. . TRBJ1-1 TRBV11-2 CASCDLGGSEAFF TGTGCCAGCTGCGACTTGGGAGGATCTGAAGCTTTCTTT
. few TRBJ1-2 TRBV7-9 CASSPSGKYGYTF TGTGCCAGCAGCCCGTCTGGGAAGTATGGCTACACCTTC
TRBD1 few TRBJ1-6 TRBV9 CASSVFDRANSPLHF TGTGCCAGCAGCGTTTTCGACAGGGCTAATTCACCCCTCCACTTT
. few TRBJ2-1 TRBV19 CASSIVGGVTYNEQFF TGTGCCAGTAGTATAGTCGGAGGGGTTACCTACAATGAGCAGTTCTTC
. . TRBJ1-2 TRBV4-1 CASSQGSSSKEGYTF TGCGCCAGCAGCCAAGGGTCGTCGTCCAAGGAGGGCTACACCTTC
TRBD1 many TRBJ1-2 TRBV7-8 CASRLQGDTPYGYTF TGTGCCAGCAGGCTACAGGGGGACACACCCTATGGCTACACCTTC
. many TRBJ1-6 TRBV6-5 CASSYGYRVNSPLHF TGTGCCAGCAGTTACGGGTACAGGGTTAATTCACCCCTCCACTTT
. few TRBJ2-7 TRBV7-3 CASSRDRTKEQYF TGTGCCAGCAGCCGGGACCGAACGAAAGAGCAGTACTTC
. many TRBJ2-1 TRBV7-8 CASSFQTSRFGEQFF TGTGCCAGCAGCTTCCAAACTAGTCGGTTCGGGGAGCAGTTCTTC
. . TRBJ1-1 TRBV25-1 CASSEIETFAEAFF TGTGCCAGCAGTGAGATCGAGACTTTCGCTGAAGCTTTCTTT
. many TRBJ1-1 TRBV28 CASSPTDRSRETEAFF TGTGCCAGCAGCCCCACGGACAGATCAAGGGAGACTGAAGCTTTCTTT
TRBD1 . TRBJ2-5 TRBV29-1 CSVETGGGETQYF TGCAGCGTTGAAACAGGGGGTGGGGAGACCCAGTACTTC
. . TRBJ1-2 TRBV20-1 CSARDDTGNYGYTF TGCAGTGCTAGAGACGACACAGGGAACTATGGCTACACCTTC
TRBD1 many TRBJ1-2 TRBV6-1 CASTPGQRFYGYTF TGTGCCAGCACACCGGGACAGCGCTTCTATGGCTACACCTTC
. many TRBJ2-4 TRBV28 CASSLLSTGGGIQYF TGTGCCAGCAGTTTACTATCGACCGGGGGCGGCATTCAGTACTTC
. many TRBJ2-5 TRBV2 CASIRYGGYQETQYF TGTGCCAGCATCCGGTATGGGGGGTACCAAGAGACCCAGTACTTC
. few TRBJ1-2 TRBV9 CASSVQAGENYGYTF TGTGCCAGCAGCGTTCAGGCAGGGGAGAACTATGGCTACACCTTC